This T cell receptor beta chain was sequenced in a study of cytomegalovirus exposure and HLA in healthy donors. In the study overall: An earlier analysis identified some 110 million unique TCR beta sequences in about 190 million T cells. From HLA-typed donors, an early data release held tens of millions of unique TCRs.

J lost 3 bases, V lost 6 bases, and 10 bases had no gene match. Germline V lookup: CDR1 MNHEY, CDR2 SMNVEV (reference sequence). This CDR3 contains 17 residues. The PCR made use of 60 Vbeta and 13 Jbeta primers. TCRdb keeps only in-frame clones here, not all; method: immunoSEQ multiplex PCR. In the table there are roughly 170,000 clones, roughly 78% of which are singletons. Healthy bone marrow donors made up the cohort. The J gene is TRBJ2-1, the V gene TRBV27; TRBD2 matches 11 bases. The source material was PBMCs. The receptor was isolated from a boy aged 5 to 17 in good health and CMV-seronegative. In DNA, the CDR3 is TGTGCCAGCAGGGGAGAGATAGCGGGAGGGAGCTACAATGAGCAGTTCTTC. This gives the protein CASRGEIAGGSYNEQFF.